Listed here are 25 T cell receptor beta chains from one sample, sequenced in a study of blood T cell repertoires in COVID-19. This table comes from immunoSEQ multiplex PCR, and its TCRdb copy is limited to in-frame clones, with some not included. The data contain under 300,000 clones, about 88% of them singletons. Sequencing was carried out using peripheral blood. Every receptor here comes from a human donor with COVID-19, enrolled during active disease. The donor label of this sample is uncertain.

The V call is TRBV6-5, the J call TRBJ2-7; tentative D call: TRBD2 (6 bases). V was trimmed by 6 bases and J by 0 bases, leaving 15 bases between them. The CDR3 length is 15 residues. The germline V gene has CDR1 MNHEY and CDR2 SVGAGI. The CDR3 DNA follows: TGTGCCAGCAGCTCACGGGTGGGGGGCTCCTACGAGCAGTACTTC. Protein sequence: CASSSRVGGSYEQYF.

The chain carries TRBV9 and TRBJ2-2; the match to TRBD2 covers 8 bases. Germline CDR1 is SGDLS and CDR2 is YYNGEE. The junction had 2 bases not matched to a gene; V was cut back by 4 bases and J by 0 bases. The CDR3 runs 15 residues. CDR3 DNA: TGTGCCAGCAGCCAGGGACTAGCGAACACCGGGGAGCTGTTTTTT. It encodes CASSQGLANTGELFF.

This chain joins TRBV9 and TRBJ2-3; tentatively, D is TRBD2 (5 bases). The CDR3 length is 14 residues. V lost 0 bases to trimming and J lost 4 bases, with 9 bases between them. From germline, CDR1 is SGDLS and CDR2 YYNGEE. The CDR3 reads CASSVGPSPDTQYF. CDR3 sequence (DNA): TGTGCCAGCAGCGTAGGGCCTAGCCCAGATACGCAGTATTTT.

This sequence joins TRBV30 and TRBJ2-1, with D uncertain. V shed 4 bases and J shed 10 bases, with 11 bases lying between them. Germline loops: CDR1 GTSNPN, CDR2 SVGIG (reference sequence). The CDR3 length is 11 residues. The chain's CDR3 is CAWKEGAEQFF. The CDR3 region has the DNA TGTGCCTGGAAAGAAGGAGCGGAGCAGTTCTTC. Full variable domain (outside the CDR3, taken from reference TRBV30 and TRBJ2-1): SQTIHQWPATLVQPVGSPLSLECTVEGTSNPNLYWYRQAAGRGLQLLFYSVGIGQISSEVPQNLSASRPQDRQFILSSKKLLLSDSGFYLCAWKEGAEQFFGPGTRLTVL.

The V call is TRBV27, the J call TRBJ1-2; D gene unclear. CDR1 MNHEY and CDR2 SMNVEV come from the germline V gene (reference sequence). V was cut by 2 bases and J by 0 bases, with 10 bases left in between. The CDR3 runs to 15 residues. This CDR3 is CASSLRREANYGYTF. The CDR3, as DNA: TGTGCCAGCAGTTTAAGGAGGGAAGCTAACTATGGCTACACCTTC.

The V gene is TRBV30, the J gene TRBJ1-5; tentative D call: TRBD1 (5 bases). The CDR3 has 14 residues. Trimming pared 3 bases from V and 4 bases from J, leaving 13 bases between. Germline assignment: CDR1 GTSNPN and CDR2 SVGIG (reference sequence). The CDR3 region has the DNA TGTGCCTGGAGCCGATCGGGGGGGAATCAGCCCCAGCATTTT. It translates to CAWSRSGGNQPQHF.

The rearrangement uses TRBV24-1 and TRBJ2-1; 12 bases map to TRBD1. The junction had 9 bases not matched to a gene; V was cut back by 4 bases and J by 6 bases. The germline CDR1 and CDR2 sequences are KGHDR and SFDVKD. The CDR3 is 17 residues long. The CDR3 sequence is CATSDPGTGGRVNEQFF. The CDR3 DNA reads TGTGCCACCAGTGACCCCGGGACAGGGGGCCGGGTCAATGAGCAGTTCTTC.

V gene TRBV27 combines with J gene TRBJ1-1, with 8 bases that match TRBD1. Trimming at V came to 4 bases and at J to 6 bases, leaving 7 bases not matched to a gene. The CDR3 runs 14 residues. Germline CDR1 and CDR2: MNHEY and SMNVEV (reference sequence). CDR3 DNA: TGTGCCAGCAGTTGGACAGGGCGTCTCGCTGAAGCTTTCTTT. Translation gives CASSWTGRLAEAFF.

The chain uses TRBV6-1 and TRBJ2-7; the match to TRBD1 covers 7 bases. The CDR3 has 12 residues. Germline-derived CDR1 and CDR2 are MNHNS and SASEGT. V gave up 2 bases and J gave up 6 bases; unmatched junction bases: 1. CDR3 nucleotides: TGTGCCAGCAGTGAATCAGGGGGCGAGCAGTACTTC. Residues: CASSESGGEQYF.

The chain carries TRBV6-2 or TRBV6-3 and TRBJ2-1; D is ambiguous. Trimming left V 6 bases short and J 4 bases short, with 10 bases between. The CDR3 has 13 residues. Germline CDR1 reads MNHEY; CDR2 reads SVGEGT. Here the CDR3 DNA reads TGTGCCAGCAGCAACTACCAGTACAATGAGCAGTTCTTC. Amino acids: CASSNYQYNEQFF.

The CDR3 DNA reads as TGTGCCAGCAGCCAAGATAGTCGCCACAGCTCCTACGAGCAGTACTTC. Residues: CASSQDSRHSSYEQYF. The V and J genes are TRBV14 and TRBJ2-7; D remains ambiguous. The germline V and J ends were trimmed by 0 bases and 0 bases, with 12 bases remaining between them. Germline V lookup: CDR1 SGHDN, CDR2 FVKESK. This CDR3 has 16 amino acids.

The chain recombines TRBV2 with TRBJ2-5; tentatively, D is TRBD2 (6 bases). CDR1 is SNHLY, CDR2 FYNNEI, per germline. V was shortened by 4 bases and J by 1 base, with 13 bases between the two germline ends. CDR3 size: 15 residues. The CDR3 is CASSGSGPFQETQYF. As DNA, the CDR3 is TGTGCCAGCAGTGGTAGCGGACCTTTCCAAGAGACCCAGTACTTC.

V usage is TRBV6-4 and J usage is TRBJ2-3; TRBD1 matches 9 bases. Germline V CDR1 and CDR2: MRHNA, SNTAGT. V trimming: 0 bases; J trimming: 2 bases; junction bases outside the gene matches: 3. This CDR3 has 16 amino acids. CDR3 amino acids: CASSDSQGAPTDTQYF. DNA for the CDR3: TGTGCCAGCAGTGACTCACAGGGGGCGCCCACAGATACGCAGTATTTT.

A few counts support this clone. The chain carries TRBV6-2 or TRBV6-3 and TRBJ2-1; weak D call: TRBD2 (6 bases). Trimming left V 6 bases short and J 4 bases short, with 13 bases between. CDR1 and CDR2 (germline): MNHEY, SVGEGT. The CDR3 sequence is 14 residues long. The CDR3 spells CASSLDYTYNEQFF. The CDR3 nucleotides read TGTGCCAGCAGCCTGGACTACACATACAATGAGCAGTTCTTC.

The CDR3 protein is CAISEWASTLYEQYF. The DNA of the CDR3 is TGTGCCATCAGTGAGTGGGCCTCGACCCTCTACGAGCAGTACTTC. The V and J genes are TRBV10-3 and TRBJ2-7; no definite D call. V was clipped by 1 base and J by 3 bases, with 13 bases between them. The CDR3 sequence is 15 residues long. In germline, CDR1 is ENHRY, CDR2 SYGVKD.

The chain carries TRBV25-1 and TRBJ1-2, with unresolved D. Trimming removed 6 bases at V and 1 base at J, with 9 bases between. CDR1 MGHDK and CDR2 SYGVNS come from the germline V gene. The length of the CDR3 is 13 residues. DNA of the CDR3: TGTGCCAGCAGGGAGCAGAATAACTATGGCTACACCTTC. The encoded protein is CASREQNNYGYTF.

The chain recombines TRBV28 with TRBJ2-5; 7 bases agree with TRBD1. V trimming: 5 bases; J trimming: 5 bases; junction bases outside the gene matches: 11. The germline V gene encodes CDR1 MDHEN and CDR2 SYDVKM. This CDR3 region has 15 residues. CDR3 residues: CASSLIGGREETQYF. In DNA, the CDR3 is TGTGCCAGCAGTCTAATAGGGGGCAGGGAGGAGACCCAGTACTTC.

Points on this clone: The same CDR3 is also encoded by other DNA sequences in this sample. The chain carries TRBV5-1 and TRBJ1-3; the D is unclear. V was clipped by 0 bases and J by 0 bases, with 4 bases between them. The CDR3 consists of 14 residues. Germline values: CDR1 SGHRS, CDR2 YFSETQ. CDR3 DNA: TGCGCCAGCAGCTTGGGGAGCTCTGGAAACACCATATATTTT. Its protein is CASSLGSSGNTIYF.

CDR3: CASSRTSGTGFRTNVLTF. CDR3 DNA: TGTGCCAGCAGCCGAACGTCCGGGACAGGGTTTCGTACCAACGTCCTGACTTTC. The V call is TRBV3-1 (or the pseudogene TRBV3-2), the J call TRBJ2-6; 9 bases are a match to TRBD1. The CDR3 is 18 amino acids. Unmatched junction bases numbered 15, after V lost 4 bases and J lost 8 bases. The germline gives CDR1 LGHDT, CDR2 YNNKEL (reference sequence).

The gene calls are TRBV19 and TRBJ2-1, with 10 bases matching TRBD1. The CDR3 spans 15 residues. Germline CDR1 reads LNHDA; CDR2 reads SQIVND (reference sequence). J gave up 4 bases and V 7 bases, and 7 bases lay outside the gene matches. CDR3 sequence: CASTLDRGDYNEQFF. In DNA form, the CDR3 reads TGTGCCAGTACCCTGGACAGGGGGGATTACAATGAGCAGTTCTTC.

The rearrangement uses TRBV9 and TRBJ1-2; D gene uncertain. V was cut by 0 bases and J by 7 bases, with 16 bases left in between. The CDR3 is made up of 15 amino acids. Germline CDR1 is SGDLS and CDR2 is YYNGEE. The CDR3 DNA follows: TGTGCCAGCAGCGTAGGCTTCGGGTTGTCGGGTGGCTACACCTTC. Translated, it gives CASSVGFGLSGGYTF.

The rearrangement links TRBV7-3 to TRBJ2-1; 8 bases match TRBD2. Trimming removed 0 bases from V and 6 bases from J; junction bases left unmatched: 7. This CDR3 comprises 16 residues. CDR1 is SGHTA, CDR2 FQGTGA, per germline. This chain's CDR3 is CASSLTLAGGINEQFF. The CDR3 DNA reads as TGTGCCAGCAGCTTAACATTGGCGGGAGGTATCAATGAGCAGTTCTTC.

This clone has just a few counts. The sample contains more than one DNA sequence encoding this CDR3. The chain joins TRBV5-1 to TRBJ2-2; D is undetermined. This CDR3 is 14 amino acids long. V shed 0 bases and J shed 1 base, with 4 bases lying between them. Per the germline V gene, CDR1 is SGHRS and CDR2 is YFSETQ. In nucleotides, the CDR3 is TGCGCCAGCAGCTTGGGACAGAACACCGGGGAGCTGTTTTTT. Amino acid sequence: CASSLGQNTGELFF. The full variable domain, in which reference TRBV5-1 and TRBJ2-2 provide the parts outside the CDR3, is KAGVTQTPRYLIKTRGQQVTLSCSPISGHRSVSWYQQTPGQGLQFLFEYFSETQRNKGNFPGRFSGRQFSNSRSEMNVSTLELGDSALYLCASSLGQNTGELFFGEGSRLTVL.

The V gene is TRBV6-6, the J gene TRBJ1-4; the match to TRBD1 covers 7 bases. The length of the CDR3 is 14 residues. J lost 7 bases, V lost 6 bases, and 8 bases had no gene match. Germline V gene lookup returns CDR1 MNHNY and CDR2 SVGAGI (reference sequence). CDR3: CASRKGATAEKLFF. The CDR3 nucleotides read TGTGCCAGCAGAAAGGGGGCAACAGCTGAAAAACTGTTTTTT.

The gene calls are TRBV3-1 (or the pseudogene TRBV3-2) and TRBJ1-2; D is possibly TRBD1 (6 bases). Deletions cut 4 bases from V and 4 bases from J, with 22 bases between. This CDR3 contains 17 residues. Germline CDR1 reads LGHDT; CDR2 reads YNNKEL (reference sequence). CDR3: CASSPLLTGTVGYGYTF. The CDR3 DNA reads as TGTGCCAGCAGCCCCTTACTTACAGGGACGGTTGGCTATGGCTACACCTTC.